The rows below give T cell receptor beta chains drawn from one sample of a study of patients and donors after allogeneic stem cell transplantation. TCRdb used MiXCR to reprocess the RT-PCR reads, holding one entry per CDR3 protein. This table holds approximately 430,000 distinct CDR3 sequences, 16% found once. Sequenced: blood, either unsorted or a sorted T cell fraction (not recorded which). These receptors all come from a human donor who was either an allogeneic HSCT recipient or a stem cell or donor lymphocyte infusion donor (not recorded which). It is not recorded whose cells these are; they may come from a transplant donor. Each CDR3 is given with its conserved first and last residue. D genes are given only for firm matches. A row's size may be missing; if present it is once, few, many or a size class.

TRBD1	TRBV9	.	TRBJ2-5	CASSAGTGNGETQYF	TGTGCCAGCAGCGCCGGGACAGGGAACGGGGAGACCCAGTACTTC
.	TRBV4-1	many	TRBJ2-4	CASSQDQGRGYGIQYF	TGCGCCAGCAGCCAAGATCAGGGAAGGGGTTATGGCATTCAGTACTTC
.	TRBV4-1	few	TRBJ2-2	CASSQDRGYTGELFF	TGCGCCAGCAGCCAAGATCGGGGCTACACCGGGGAGCTGTTTTTT
.	TRBV2	.	TRBJ2-7	CASSDGDDYEQYF	TGTGCCAGCAGTGATGGGGATGACTACGAGCAGTACTTC
.	TRBV29-1	few	TRBJ2-3	CSVWVADTDTQYF	TGCAGCGTTTGGGTAGCGGACACAGATACGCAGTATTTT
TRBD2	TRBV20-1	few	TRBJ2-3	CSAPRGAGVGTDTQYF	TGCAGTGCCCCCCGCGGGGCGGGAGTGGGCACAGATACGCAGTATTTT
.	TRBV6-1	.	TRBJ2-7	CASRDSRNYEQYF	TGTGCCAGCCGGGACTCCCGCAACTACGAGCAGTACTTC
TRBD1	TRBV7-9	.	TRBJ1-3	CASSRYTGGTIYF	TGTGCCAGCAGCCGCTATACAGGGGGCACCATATATTTT
.	TRBV2	few	TRBJ2-1	CASRQGRVNEQFF	TGTGCCAGCAGACAGGGTAGGGTCAATGAGCAGTTCTTC
.	TRBV5-1	once	TRBJ2-7	CASSWGGGADSYEQYF	TGCGCCAGCAGCTGGGGAGGGGGGGCAGACTCCTACGAGCAGTACTTC
.	TRBV4-3	few	TRBJ1-1	CASSGGTTEAFF	TGCGCCAGCAGCGGCGGTACCACTGAAGCTTTCTTT
TRBD2	TRBV27	.	TRBJ2-1	CASSFSGLAGNEQFF	TGTGCCAGCAGTTTTTCAGGACTAGCGGGGAATGAGCAGTTCTTC
TRBD2	TRBV4-1	many	TRBJ2-3	CASSQDGLLAGEGF	TGCGCCAGCAGCCAAGACGGATTACTAGCGGGAGAGGGTTTT
.	TRBV24-1	few	TRBJ2-5	CATSDPTSHGTQYF	TGTGCCACCAGTGATCCAACCTCTCATGGGACCCAGTACTTC
TRBD2	TRBV24-1	few	TRBJ2-1	CATSDPGTSGSNEQFF	TGTGCCACCAGTGACCCCGGGACTAGCGGGAGTAATGAGCAGTTCTTC
.	TRBV7-9	.	TRBJ1-1	CASSPGSGNTEAFF	TGTGCCAGCAGCCCTGGGTCGGGAAACACTGAAGCTTTCTTT
TRBD2	TRBV29-1	.	TRBJ2-1	CSVERPGLAGSGSYNEQFF	TGCAGCGTTGAACGCCCGGGACTAGCGGGATCGGGCTCCTACAATGAGCAGTTCTTC
.	TRBV12-3/TRBV12-4	many	TRBJ2-1	CASRPLRGLNEQFF	TGTGCCAGCAGACCCCTGCGGGGTCTTAATGAGCAGTTCTTC
.	TRBV12-3/TRBV12-4	many	TRBJ2-2	CASSLEGRRTGELFF	TGTGCCAGCAGTTTAGAGGGAAGACGCACCGGGGAGCTGTTTTTT
TRBD2	TRBV2	.	TRBJ2-1	CASSWTSGSNEQFF	TGTGCCAGCAGTTGGACTAGCGGGAGCAATGAGCAGTTCTTC
.	TRBV5-1	.	TRBJ2-2	CASSLAFRAATGELFF	TGCGCCAGCAGCTTGGCTTTCCGAGCGGCGACCGGGGAGCTGTTTTTT
.	TRBV30	.	TRBJ2-2	CAWSNLDTGELFF	TGTGCCTGGAGTAACTTGGACACCGGGGAGCTGTTTTTT
.	TRBV9	.	TRBJ2-3	CASSVGPPGDTQYF	TGTGCCAGTTCCGTAGGGCCCCCGGGAGATACGCAGTATTTT
TRBD1	TRBV10-3	.	TRBJ1-2	CAISDRENYGYTF	TGTGCCATATCTGACAGGGAAAACTATGGCTACACCTTC
.	TRBV7-3	.	TRBJ2-1	CASSLQGTGKYNEQFF	TGTGCCAGCAGCCTCCAGGGGACGGGGAAGTACAATGAGCAGTTCTTC
.	TRBV9	.	TRBJ1-2	CASSVERAPRGYTF	TGTGCCAGCAGCGTAGAAAGGGCCCCCAGGGGCTACACCTTC
.	TRBV7-8	few	TRBJ2-5	CASSLARGRGWETQYF	TGTGCCAGCAGCTTAGCGCGTGGCAGGGGCTGGGAGACCCAGTACTTC
.	TRBV4-1	few	TRBJ2-2	CASSQDSTGELFF	TGCGCCAGCAGCCAAGATTCCACCGGGGAGCTGTTTTTT
.	TRBV24-1	few	TRBJ1-5	CATSGQDSGSNQPQHF	TGTGCCACCAGTGGACAAGACTCAGGAAGCAATCAGCCCCAGCATTTT
TRBD2	TRBV24-1	.	TRBJ2-1	CATPTVAGHWGGSYNEQFF	TGTGCCACCCCGACGGTAGCGGGCCATTGGGGGGGATCCTACAATGAGCAGTTCTTC
.	TRBV7-9	once	TRBJ1-2	CASSLVENGYTF	TGTGCCAGCAGCTTAGTTGAGAATGGCTACACCTTC
TRBD2	TRBV12-3/TRBV12-4	.	TRBJ2-2	CASSSGAGGRRTGELFF	TGTGCCAGCAGTTCGGGAGCGGGGGGGCGGCGCACCGGGGAGCTGTTTTTT
.	TRBV5-5	few	TRBJ2-1	CASSLWGEQFF	TGTGCCAGCAGCTTGTGGGGTGAGCAGTTCTTC
.	TRBV11-3	.	TRBJ2-7	CASSLGELTYEQYF	TGTGCCAGCAGCTTAGGAGAACTGACCTACGAGCAGTACTTC
TRBD1	TRBV20-1	.	TRBJ1-1	CSAPNRRGQSTEAFF	TGCAGTGCGCCGAACCGCAGGGGGCAAAGTACTGAAGCTTTCTTT
.	TRBV20-1	few	TRBJ2-1	CSASFWAGSYNEQFF	TGCAGTGCTAGTTTTTGGGCGGGATCCTACAATGAGCAGTTCTTC
TRBD1	TRBV11-3	.	TRBJ2-5	CASSSTGGGETQYF	TGTGCCAGCAGCTCGACAGGGGGCGGAGAGACCCAGTACTTC
TRBD2	TRBV10-3	.	TRBJ2-5	CAISSAGTSKETQYF	TGTGCCATCAGTTCTGCCGGGACTAGCAAGGAGACCCAGTACTTC
.	TRBV29-1	many	TRBJ1-1	CSAEGQAMNTEAFF	TGCAGCGCTGAAGGGCAGGCCATGAACACTGAAGCTTTCTTT
.	TRBV12-3/TRBV12-4	many	TRBJ2-3	CASSPAGDTQYF	TGTGCCAGCAGTCCCGCTGGGGATACGCAGTATTTT
.	TRBV24-1	many	TRBJ1-1	CATSDGQRGPLEAFF	TGTGCCACCAGTGACGGACAGAGGGGACCTCTTGAAGCTTTCTTT
TRBD1	TRBV24-1	.	TRBJ2-1	CATSDPQGGRQNEQFF	TGTGCCACCAGTGATCCCCAAGGGGGCCGCCAGAATGAGCAGTTCTTC
.	TRBV7-9	few	TRBJ2-1	CASSLGSSNEQFF	TGTGCCAGCAGCTTAGGTAGTAGCAATGAGCAGTTCTTC
TRBD1	TRBV29-1	.	TRBJ2-3	CSVRDRVPDTQYF	TGCAGCGTCCGGGACAGAGTTCCAGATACGCAGTATTTT
TRBD2	TRBV20-1	.	TRBJ2-1	CSASPGGPFNEQFF	TGCAGTGCTAGCCCGGGAGGGCCTTTCAATGAGCAGTTCTTC
TRBD2	TRBV7-7	.	TRBJ2-5	CASGGRGGQETQYF	TGTGCTAGCGGTGGGCGGGGGGGCCAAGAGACCCAGTACTTC
.	TRBV4-1	.	TRBJ2-3	CASSQDHGSLGDTQYF	TGCGCCAGCAGCCAAGATCATGGCAGCTTGGGAGATACGCAGTATTTT
.	TRBV7-6	few	TRBJ2-7	CASSPLGGHYEQYF	TGTGCCAGCAGCCCCCTGGGGGGCCACTACGAGCAGTACTTC
.	TRBV10-3	many	TRBJ2-3	CAISGSTDTQYF	TGTGCCATCAGCGGGAGCACAGATACGCAGTATTTT
TRBD1	TRBV6-5	.	TRBJ1-6	CASSYDRVRSPLHF	TGTGCCAGCAGTTACGACAGGGTTAGGTCACCCCTCCACTTT
TRBD2	TRBV12-3/TRBV12-4	few	TRBJ2-2	CASSPGLAGFGELFF	TGTGCCAGCAGCCCCGGACTAGCGGGATTCGGGGAGCTGTTTTTT
TRBD1	TRBV10-3	many	TRBJ1-6	CAAHTRTGETLHF	TGTGCCGCCCACACACGGACAGGGGAAACCCTCCACTTT
.	TRBV12-3/TRBV12-4	many	TRBJ2-5	CAGLNDRNQETQYF	TGTGCCGGACTAAACGACAGGAATCAAGAGACCCAGTACTTC